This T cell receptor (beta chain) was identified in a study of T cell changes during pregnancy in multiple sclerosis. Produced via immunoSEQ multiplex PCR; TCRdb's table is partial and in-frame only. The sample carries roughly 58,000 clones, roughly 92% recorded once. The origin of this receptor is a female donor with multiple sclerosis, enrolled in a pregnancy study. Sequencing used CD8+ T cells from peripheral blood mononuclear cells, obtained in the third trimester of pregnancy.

The CDR3 loop is CASSLTTGSYEQYF. The DNA of the CDR3 is TGTGCCAGCAGTCTTACGACAGGGTCCTACGAGCAGTACTTC. The chain employs TRBV27 and TRBJ2-7; 7 bases map to TRBD1. V shed 5 bases, J shed 1 base, and the junction held 5 bases outside the gene matches. This CDR3 has 14 amino acids. Germline CDR1 is MNHEY and CDR2 is SMNVEV (reference sequence).